The 32 T cell receptor beta chains below come from one sample, sequenced in a study of T cell changes during pregnancy in multiple sclerosis. TCRdb keeps only in-frame clones here, not all; method: immunoSEQ multiplex PCR. The sample has tens of thousands of clones, over 80% seen once; the top ten hold 0.6% to 0.85%. The sequenced sample was CD4+ T cells from peripheral blood mononuclear cells, obtained in the third trimester of pregnancy. The receptors were gathered from a female donor with multiple sclerosis, enrolled in a pregnancy study.

The chain is built from TRBV2 and TRBJ2-2, with 9 bases fitting TRBD2. Germline CDR1 reads SNHLY; CDR2 reads FYNNEI. Trimming cost V 10 bases and J 5 bases; bases outside gene matches: 8. This CDR3 comprises 14 residues. The CDR3 protein is CATQKRGDTGELFF. CDR3 in DNA: TGTGCCACGCAGAAGCGGGGGGATACCGGGGAGCTGTTTTTT.

V gene TRBV15 combines with J gene TRBJ2-6, with 8 bases fitting TRBD1. The V gene's germline CDR1 is LNHNV and CDR2 YYDKDF (reference sequence). After removal of 0 bases from V and 2 bases from J, the junction contained 9 bases not matched to a gene. This CDR3 has 19 residues. The CDR3: CATSRDFTGGRAGANVLTF. CDR3 coding DNA: TGTGCCACCAGCAGAGATTTTACAGGGGGTAGGGCTGGGGCCAACGTCCTGACTTTC. Full variable domain (outside the CDR3, taken from reference TRBV15 and TRBJ2-6): DAMVIQNPRYQVTQFGKPVTLSCSQTLNHNVMYWYQQKSSQAPKLLFHYYDKDFNNEADTPDNFQSRRPNTSFCFLDIRSPGLGDTAMYLCATSRDFTGGRAGANVLTFGAGSRLTVL.

This chain uses TRBV5-1 with TRBJ2-3, with TRBD2 identical over 7 bases. The CDR3 has 16 amino acids. From germline, CDR1 is SGHRS and CDR2 YFSETQ. J lost 1 base, V lost 0 bases, and 5 bases had no gene match. CDR3 amino acids: CASSLVPSGGTDTQYF. Here the CDR3 DNA reads TGCGCCAGCAGCTTGGTACCTAGCGGAGGCACAGATACGCAGTATTTT.

The J gene is TRBJ1-2, the V gene TRBV20-1; 7 bases are a match to TRBD1. The CDR3 loop spans 11 amino acids. With 5 bases clipped from V and 9 bases from J, the junction kept 6 bases outside the gene matches. Germline lookup yields CDR1 DFQATT and CDR2 SNEGSKA (reference sequence). The CDR3 coding sequence is TGCAGTGCTTCAAACAGGGGTAGCTACACCTTC. Translation gives CSASNRGSYTF.

This clone was picked up one time. The chain carries TRBV7-2 and TRBJ1-1; 10 bases fit TRBD1. Germline trimming cut 3 bases from V and 5 bases from J; bases unmatched to any gene: 9. This CDR3 spans 16 amino acids. Germline assignment: CDR1 SGHTA and CDR2 FQGNSA. CDR3 sequence: CASSFVPGQGWTEAFF. CDR3 in DNA: TGTGCCAGCAGCTTCGTCCCGGGACAGGGGTGGACTGAAGCTTTCTTT.

The chain carries TRBV19 and TRBJ2-7, with 7 bases lining up with TRBD2. The V gene's germline CDR1 is LNHDA and CDR2 SQIVND (reference sequence). Losses at the gene ends were 6 bases for V and 4 bases for J; bases not matched to a gene: 12. The CDR3 has 15 amino acids. The CDR3 DNA is TGTGCCAGTAGGTCTTCGCTAGCGGCCCTTTACGAGCAGTACTTC. Protein sequence: CASRSSLAALYEQYF.

The chain is built from TRBV6-5 and TRBJ1-3; TRBD1 aligns across 7 bases. The junction had 9 bases not matched to a gene; V was cut back by 5 bases and J by 5 bases. This CDR3 contains 15 residues. From germline, CDR1 is MNHEY and CDR2 SVGAGI. CDR3 loop: CASSPTGDVRNTIYF. Written as DNA, the CDR3 is TGTGCCAGCAGTCCTACAGGGGATGTAAGAAACACCATATATTTT.

V usage is TRBV4-3 and J usage is TRBJ1-1; 7 nucleotides align to TRBD1. CDR1 and CDR2 from the germline V gene are LGHNA and YSLEER. Trimming at V came to 0 bases and at J to 4 bases, leaving 5 bases not matched to a gene. The CDR3 has 15 residues. CDR3 residues: CASSQETGAPTEAFF. CDR3 in DNA: TGCGCCAGCAGCCAAGAAACAGGGGCACCCACTGAAGCTTTCTTT.

The chain combines TRBV19 with TRBJ2-3; 12 bases fit TRBD2. The germline gives CDR1 LNHDA, CDR2 SQIVND (reference sequence). The CDR3 sequence is 15 residues long. Trimming cost V 3 bases and J 7 bases; bases outside gene matches: 5. CDR3 in amino acids: CASSIPTSGGNTQYF. The CDR3 nucleotides are TGTGCCAGTAGTATCCCCACTAGCGGGGGGAATACGCAGTATTTT.

This chain's CDR3 is CASSLSRADTQYF. CDR3 nucleotide sequence: TGTGCCAGCAGTCTTTCTAGAGCGGATACGCAGTATTTT. This sequence joins TRBV6-6 and TRBJ2-3; the D is unclear. Trimming removed 5 bases at V and 6 bases at J, with 12 bases between. The CDR3 spans 13 residues. Germline values: CDR1 MNHNY, CDR2 SVGAGI (reference sequence).

The rearrangement uses TRBV10-3 and TRBJ2-3; D possibly corresponds to TRBD1 (5 bases). The ends were cut back, 10 bases at V and 5 bases at J, with 13 bases in the middle. Germline values: CDR1 ENHRY, CDR2 SYGVKD. The length of the CDR3 is 12 residues. CDR3 sequence reads: CATAQGGDTQYF. In DNA, the CDR3 is TGTGCCACCGCTCAGGGTGGAGATACGCAGTATTTT.

The rearrangement uses TRBV18 and TRBJ1-5; TRBD1 agrees at 12 bases. This CDR3 has 20 amino acids. Germline V gene sequence: CDR1 KGHSH, CDR2 LQKENI. V trimming: 4 bases; J trimming: 2 bases; junction bases outside the gene matches: 15. CDR3 sequence: CASSLYSGTGGGRGNQPQHF. DNA of the CDR3: TGTGCCAGCTCACTTTATTCCGGGACAGGGGGCGGGCGTGGCAATCAGCCCCAGCATTTT. Full variable domain (remainder filled in from reference TRBV18 and TRBJ1-5): NAGVMQNPRHLVRRRGQEARLRCSPMKGHSHVYWYRQLPEEGLKFMVYLQKENIIDESGMPKERFSAEFPKEGPSILRIQQVVRGDSAAYFCASSLYSGTGGGRGNQPQHFGDGTRLSIL.

The gene calls are TRBV9 and TRBJ1-1, with TRBD1 identical over 10 bases. V was pared by 2 bases and J by 3 bases, with 7 bases of the junction left unmatched. The CDR3 has 16 amino acids. Germline V gives CDR1 SGDLS, CDR2 YYNGEE. DNA of the CDR3: TGTGCCAGCAGCGTCATGGGGACAGGGGTAGACACTGAAGCTTTCTTT. It is translated as CASSVMGTGVDTEAFF.

The V and J genes are TRBV6-5 and TRBJ1-2; possible D gene TRBD1, 6 bases. Per germline, CDR1 MNHEY and CDR2 SVGAGI. CDR3 size: 14 residues. The V end was cut by 0 bases, the J end by 7 bases, with 12 bases between. CDR3 loop: CASSYSEVGGGYTF. CDR3 bases: TGTGCCAGCAGTTACTCCGAGGTAGGGGGTGGCTACACCTTC.

The chain combines TRBV5-6 with TRBJ1-5; unclear D gene. Germline values: CDR1 SGHDT, CDR2 YYEEEE. This CDR3 region has 16 residues. The V end was cut by 1 base, the J end by 0 bases, with 11 bases between. The CDR3 DNA reads as TGTGCCAGCAGCTTGAACCCAACTTATAGCAATCAGCCCCAGCATTTT. Its protein product is CASSLNPTYSNQPQHF.

The chain has TRBV6-1 and TRBJ2-7; no clear D gene. The CDR3 runs to 14 residues. V was cut by 5 bases and J by 6 bases, with 17 bases left in between. Germline V CDR1 and CDR2: MNHNS, SASEGT. The CDR3 nucleotides read TGTGCCAGCAGTACCTCCATAGACATGTTCGAGCAGTACTTC. Translating gives CASSTSIDMFEQYF.

The rearrangement joins TRBV18 to TRBJ1-5; the match to TRBD1 covers 7 bases. Per germline, CDR1 KGHSH and CDR2 LQKENI. J was trimmed by 5 bases and V by 2 bases; bases with no gene match: 3. The CDR3 extends over 14 amino acids. CDR3 in DNA: TGTGCCAGCTCACCAGGACAGGAACATCAGCCCCAGCATTTT. This encodes CASSPGQEHQPQHF.

The CDR3 spells CASSLARQGAFNQPQHF. The CDR3 DNA follows: TGTGCCAGCAGCTTAGCAAGACAGGGTGCCTTCAATCAGCCCCAGCATTTT. The chain joins TRBV7-2 to TRBJ1-5; TRBD1 agrees at 7 bases. Germline V gene data show CDR1 as SGHTA and CDR2 as FQGNSA. With 0 bases clipped from V and 3 bases from J, the junction kept 8 bases outside the gene matches. The CDR3 sequence is 17 residues long.

The J gene is TRBJ2-7, the V gene TRBV6-6; D unresolved. V was cut by 6 bases and J by 5 bases, with 14 bases left in between. Germline-derived CDR1 and CDR2 are MNHNY and SVGAGI (reference sequence). The CDR3 totals 13 residues. DNA for the CDR3: TGTGCCAGCAGGAAGCCACCGATGGACGAGCAGTACTTC. Translating gives CASRKPPMDEQYF.

The V call is TRBV4-2, the J call TRBJ1-6; D remains unclear. Germline-derived CDR1 and CDR2 are LGHNA and YNFKEQ. This CDR3 region has 15 residues. The V end lost 1 base, the J end lost 2 bases, and 6 bases lay between the germline ends. The CDR3 nucleotides are TGTGCCAGCAGCCAAGGGCCCGCCTATAATTCACCCCTCCACTTT. Translating gives CASSQGPAYNSPLHF.

The chain recombines TRBV19 with TRBJ1-2, with a weak D call TRBD1 (5 bases). V lost 3 bases and J lost 4, with 15 bases in between. The germline gives CDR1 LNHDA, CDR2 SQIVND (reference sequence). The CDR3 totals 15 residues. CDR3 coding DNA: TGTGCCAGTAGTATGGGAGCCGACGGGGGCTATGGCTACACCTTC. It codes for CASSMGADGGYGYTF.

J is TRBJ1-1 and V is TRBV5-6, with 9 bases aligning to TRBD1. The germline V gene encodes CDR1 SGHDT and CDR2 YYEEEE. This CDR3 region has 15 residues. The J segment lost 3 bases and the V segment lost 2 bases, leaving 5 bases of the junction unmatched. The CDR3: CASSLWDRAHTEAFF. CDR3 nucleotide sequence: TGTGCCAGCAGCTTATGGGACAGGGCACACACTGAAGCTTTCTTT.

The CDR3 is CSVASTGSNYGYTF. CDR3 coding DNA: TGCAGCGTTGCCTCGACAGGGAGTAACTATGGCTACACCTTC. The chain employs TRBV29-1 and TRBJ1-2; 7 nucleotides match TRBD1. Germline CDR1 and CDR2: SQVTM and ANQGSEA. This CDR3 has 14 residues. V shed 4 bases and J 1 base; nucleotides not matched to a gene: 6. Supplemented by reference TRBV29-1 and TRBJ1-2, the full variable domain reads SAVISQKPSRDICQRGTSLTIQCQVDSQVTMMFWYRQQPGQSLTLIATANQGSEATYESGFVIDKFPISRPNLTFSTLTVSNMSPEDSSIYLCSVASTGSNYGYTFGSGTRLTVV.

This chain joins TRBV5-6 and TRBJ2-1; 8 nucleotides align to TRBD1. This CDR3 is 16 amino acids long. CDR1 is SGHDT and CDR2 is YYEEEE in the germline V gene. The V and J ends lost 4 bases and 9 bases, in that order; junction bases with no gene match: 15. The CDR3 DNA follows: TGTGCCAGCAGCCTCCCCGGGACAGGCGGCATGCTTGAGCAGTTCTTC. Its translation: CASSLPGTGGMLEQFF.

A single count supports this clone. The gene calls are TRBV9 and TRBJ1-1, with 8 bases identical to TRBD1. V shed 6 bases, J shed 5 bases, and the junction held 6 bases outside the gene matches. This CDR3 is built from 13 residues. Germline V gene sequence: CDR1 SGDLS, CDR2 YYNGEE. Here the CDR3 DNA reads TGTGCCAGCACCCATACAGGGGGTACTGAAGCTTTCTTT. It codes for CASTHTGGTEAFF.

The rearrangement uses TRBV12-5 and TRBJ2-7, with D possibly TRBD1 on 6 matching bases. Germline V gene sequence: CDR1 LGHNT, CDR2 FRNRAP. The V and J ends lost 5 bases and 1 base respectively, with 18 bases between them. The CDR3 spans 16 residues. The CDR3 here is CASGRYSGTTSYEQYF. DNA for the CDR3: TGTGCTAGTGGTCGATATTCCGGGACAACATCCTACGAGCAGTACTTC.

The J gene is TRBJ2-7, the V gene TRBV5-4, with TRBD2 as a possible D gene (6 bases). The CDR3 loop spans 12 amino acids. Germline CDR1 reads SGHNT; CDR2 reads YYREEE (reference sequence). Trimming cost V 7 bases and J 7 bases, with 15 bases left between them. CDR3 DNA sequence: TGTGCCAGCTCCCCTAAAGGGAGGGAGCAGTACTTC. Translated: CASSPKGREQYF.

The genes are TRBV2 and TRBJ1-5; 8 positions match TRBD1. There are 15 residues in the CDR3. The V gene's germline CDR1 is SNHLY and CDR2 FYNNEI. Trimming cost V 6 bases and J 3 bases; bases outside gene matches: 7. The CDR3 protein is CASSLRQGSNQPQHF. The CDR3 coding sequence is TGTGCCAGCAGCCTGAGACAGGGGTCCAATCAGCCCCAGCATTTT. Drawing the rest from reference TRBV2 and TRBJ1-5, the complete variable domain is EPEVTQTPSHQVTQMGQEVILRCVPISNHLYFYWYRQILGQKVEFLVSFYNNEISEKSEIFDDQFSVERPDGSNFTLKIRSTKLEDSAMYFCASSLRQGSNQPQHFGDGTRLSIL.

The CDR3 here is CASSLVRAQAWPLHF. CDR3 nucleotides: TGTGCCAGCAGCTTAGTGCGGGCCCAAGCGTGGCCCCTCCACTTT. This rearrangement joins TRBV7-2 to TRBJ1-6; D remains ambiguous. Trimming removed 1 base from V and 13 bases from J, with 17 bases in between. CDR1 and CDR2 (germline): SGHTA, FQGNSA. CDR3 size: 15 residues. Drawing the rest from reference TRBV7-2 and TRBJ1-6, the complete variable domain is GAGVSQSPSNKVTEKGKDVELRCDPISGHTALYWYRQSLGQGLEFLIYFQGNSAPDKSGLPSDRFSAERTGGSVSTLTIQRTQQEDSAVYLCASSLVRAQAWPLHFGNGTRLTVT.

This clone came up once. The chain links TRBV2 to TRBJ1-4; 8 bases fit TRBD1. The junction had 5 bases not matched to a gene; V was cut back by 5 bases and J by 9 bases. The CDR3 totals 13 residues. Germline V gives CDR1 SNHLY, CDR2 FYNNEI. This CDR3 reads CASSKDREKKLFF. The DNA for the CDR3 is TGTGCCAGCAGTAAGGACAGGGAGAAAAAACTGTTTTTT. The full variable domain, with the rest looked up from reference TRBV2 and TRBJ1-4, is EPEVTQTPSHQVTQMGQEVILRCVPISNHLYFYWYRQILGQKVEFLVSFYNNEISEKSEIFDDQFSVERPDGSNFTLKIRSTKLEDSAMYFCASSKDREKKLFFGSGTQLSVL.

J is TRBJ2-7 and V is TRBV9, with 10 positions matching TRBD1. The V segment lost 4 bases and the J segment 6 bases; nucleotides outside the gene matches: 4. Germline lookup yields CDR1 SGDLS and CDR2 YYNGEE. There are 13 residues in the CDR3. The CDR3 DNA sequence: TGTGCCAGCAGCCCAGACAGGGGGCGCGAGCAGTACTTC. Its protein is CASSPDRGREQYF.

The rearrangement links TRBV27 to TRBJ2-6; the match to TRBD1 covers 7 bases. The CDR3 consists of 19 residues. Unmatched junction bases numbered 8, after V lost 0 bases and J lost 0 bases. The germline V gene has CDR1 MNHEY and CDR2 SMNVEV (reference sequence). The CDR3 sequence: CASSLSRQGSSSGANVLTF. In DNA, the CDR3 is TGTGCCAGCAGTTTATCCCGACAGGGTTCGAGCTCTGGGGCCAACGTCCTGACTTTC.